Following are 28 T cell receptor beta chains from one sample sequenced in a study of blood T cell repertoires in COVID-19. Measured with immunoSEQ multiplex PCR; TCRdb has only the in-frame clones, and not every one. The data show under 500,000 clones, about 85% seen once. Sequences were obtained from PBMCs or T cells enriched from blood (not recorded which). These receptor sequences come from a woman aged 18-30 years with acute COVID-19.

The CDR3 loop reads CASSPPSGRDTGELFF. The CDR3, as DNA: TGTGCCAGCTCACCACCTAGCGGGAGAGACACCGGGGAGCTGTTTTTT. The chain joins TRBV18 to TRBJ2-2; TRBD2 matches at 9 bases. CDR1 is KGHSH, CDR2 LQKENI, per germline. The CDR3 runs 16 residues. Unmatched junction bases numbered 2, after V lost 0 bases and J lost 3 bases.

Here the CDR3 reads CASRIGVGDTEAFF. For the CDR3, the DNA is TGTGCCAGCAGGATAGGGGTTGGAGACACTGAAGCTTTCTTT. The rearrangement uses TRBV5-4 and TRBJ1-1; possibly TRBD1 for D (5 bases). Germline loops: CDR1 SGHNT, CDR2 YYREEE (reference sequence). This CDR3 contains 14 residues. The V and J ends lost 5 bases and 3 bases respectively, with 14 bases between them.

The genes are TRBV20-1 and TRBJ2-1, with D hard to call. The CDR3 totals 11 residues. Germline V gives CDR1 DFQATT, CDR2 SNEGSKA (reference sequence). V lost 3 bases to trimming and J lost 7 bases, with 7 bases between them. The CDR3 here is CSASLRNEQFF. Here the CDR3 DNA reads TGCAGTGCTAGTCTGCGAAATGAGCAGTTCTTC.

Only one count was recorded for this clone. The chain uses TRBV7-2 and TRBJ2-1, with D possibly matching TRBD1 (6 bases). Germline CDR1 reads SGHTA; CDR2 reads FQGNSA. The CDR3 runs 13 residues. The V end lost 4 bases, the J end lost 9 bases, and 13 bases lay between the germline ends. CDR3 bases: TGTGCCAGCAGCTCACAGACGGACAGTGAGCAGTTCTTC. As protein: CASSSQTDSEQFF.

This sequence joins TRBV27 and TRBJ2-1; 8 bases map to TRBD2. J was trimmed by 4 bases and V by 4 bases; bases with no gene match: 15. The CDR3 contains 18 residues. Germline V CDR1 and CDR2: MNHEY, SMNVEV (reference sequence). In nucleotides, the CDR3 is TGTGCCAGCAGTTCTTTACCCCAAAGCGGGAGAGCTTACAATGAGCAGTTCTTC. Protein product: CASSSLPQSGRAYNEQFF.

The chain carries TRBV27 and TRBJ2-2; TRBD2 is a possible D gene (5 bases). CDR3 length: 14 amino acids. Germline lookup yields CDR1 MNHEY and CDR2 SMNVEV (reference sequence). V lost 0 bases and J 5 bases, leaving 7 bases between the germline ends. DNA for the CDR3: TGTGCCAGCAGTTTATCGACGGGAACCGGGGAGCTGTTTTTT. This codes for CASSLSTGTGELFF.

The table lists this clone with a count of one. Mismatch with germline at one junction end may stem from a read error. CDR3 DNA: TGTGCCAGCAGCCCCCGAGCGCTCCGGGTTGTCTTC. Amino acids: CASSPRALRVVF. The chain is built from TRBV7-2 and TRBJ1-2, with D hard to call. The CDR3 sequence is 12 residues long. The germline V gene has CDR1 SGHTA and CDR2 FQGNSA.

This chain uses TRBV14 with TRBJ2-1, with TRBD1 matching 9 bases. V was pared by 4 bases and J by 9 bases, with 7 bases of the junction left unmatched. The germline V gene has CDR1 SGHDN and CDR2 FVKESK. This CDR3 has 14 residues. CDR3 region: CASSRAGQGVEQFF. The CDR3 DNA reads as TGTGCCAGCAGCCGGGCGGGACAGGGTGTTGAGCAGTTCTTC.

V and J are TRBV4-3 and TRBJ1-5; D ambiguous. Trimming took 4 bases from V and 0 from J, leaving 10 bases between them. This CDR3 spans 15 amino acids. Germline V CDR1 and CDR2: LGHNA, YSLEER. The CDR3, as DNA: TGCGCCAGCAGCCCCCGGAGGGATAGCAATCAGCCCCAGCATTTT. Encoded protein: CASSPRRDSNQPQHF.

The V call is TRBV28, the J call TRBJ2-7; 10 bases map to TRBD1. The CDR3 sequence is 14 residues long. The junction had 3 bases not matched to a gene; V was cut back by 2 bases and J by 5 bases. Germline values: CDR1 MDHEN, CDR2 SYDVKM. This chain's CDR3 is CASSLDRGRDEQYF. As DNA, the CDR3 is TGTGCCAGCAGTTTAGACAGGGGGCGAGACGAGCAGTACTTC.

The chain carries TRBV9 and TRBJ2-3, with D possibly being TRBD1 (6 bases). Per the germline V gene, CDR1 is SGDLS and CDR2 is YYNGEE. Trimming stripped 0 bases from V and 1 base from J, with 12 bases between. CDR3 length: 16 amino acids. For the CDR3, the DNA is TGTGCCAGCAGCGTAGGAACAGGGACCGGCACAGATACGCAGTATTTT. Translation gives CASSVGTGTGTDTQYF.

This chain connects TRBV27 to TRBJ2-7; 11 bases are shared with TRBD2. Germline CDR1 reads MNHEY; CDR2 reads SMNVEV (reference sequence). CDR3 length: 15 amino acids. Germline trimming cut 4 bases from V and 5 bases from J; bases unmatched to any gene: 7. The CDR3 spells CASSSLAGGLHEQYF. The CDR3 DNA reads TGTGCCAGCAGTTCGTTAGCGGGAGGGCTTCACGAGCAGTACTTC.

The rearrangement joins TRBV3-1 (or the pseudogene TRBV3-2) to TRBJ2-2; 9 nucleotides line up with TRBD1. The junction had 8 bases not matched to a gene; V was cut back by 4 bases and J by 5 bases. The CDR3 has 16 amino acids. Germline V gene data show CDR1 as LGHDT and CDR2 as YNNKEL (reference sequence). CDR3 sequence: CASSLRRGTGTGELFF. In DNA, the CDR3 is TGTGCCAGCAGCCTTCGACGCGGGACAGGGACCGGGGAGCTGTTTTTT.

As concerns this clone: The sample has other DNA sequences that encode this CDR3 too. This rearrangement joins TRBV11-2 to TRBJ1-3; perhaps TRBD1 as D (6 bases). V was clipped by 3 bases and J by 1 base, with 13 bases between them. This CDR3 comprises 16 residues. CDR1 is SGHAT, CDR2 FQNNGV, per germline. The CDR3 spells CASSLRTDTSGNTIYF. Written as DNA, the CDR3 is TGTGCCAGCAGCTTGCGGACAGATACGTCTGGAAACACCATATATTTT.

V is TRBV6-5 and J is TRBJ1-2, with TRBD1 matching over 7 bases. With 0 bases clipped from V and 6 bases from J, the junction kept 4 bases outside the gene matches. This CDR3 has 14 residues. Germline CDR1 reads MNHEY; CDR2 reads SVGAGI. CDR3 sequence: CASSYSGTANGYTF. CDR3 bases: TGTGCCAGCAGTTACTCGGGGACAGCAAATGGCTACACCTTC.

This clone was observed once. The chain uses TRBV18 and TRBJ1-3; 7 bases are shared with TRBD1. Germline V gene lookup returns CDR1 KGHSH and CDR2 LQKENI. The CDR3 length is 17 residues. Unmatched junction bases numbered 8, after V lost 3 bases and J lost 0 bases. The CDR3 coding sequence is TGTGCCAGCTCACCTGCTGCCCCAGGGGGCTCTGGAAACACCATATATTTT. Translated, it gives CASSPAAPGGSGNTIYF.

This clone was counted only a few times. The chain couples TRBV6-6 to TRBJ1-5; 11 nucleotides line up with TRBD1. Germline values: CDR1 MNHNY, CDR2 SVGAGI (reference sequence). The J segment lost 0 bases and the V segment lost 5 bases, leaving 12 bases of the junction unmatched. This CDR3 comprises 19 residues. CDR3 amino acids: CASSLRDRGVGYSNQPQHF. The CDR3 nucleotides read TGTGCCAGCAGTCTTCGGGACAGGGGGGTCGGATATAGCAATCAGCCCCAGCATTTT.

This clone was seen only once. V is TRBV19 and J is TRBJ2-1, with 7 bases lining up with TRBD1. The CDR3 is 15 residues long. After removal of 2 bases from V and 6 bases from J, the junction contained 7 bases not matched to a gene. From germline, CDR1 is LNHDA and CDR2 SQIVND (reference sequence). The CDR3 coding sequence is TGTGCCAGTAGTATATTGGGGACAGAGGCCAATGAGCAGTTCTTC. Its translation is CASSILGTEANEQFF.

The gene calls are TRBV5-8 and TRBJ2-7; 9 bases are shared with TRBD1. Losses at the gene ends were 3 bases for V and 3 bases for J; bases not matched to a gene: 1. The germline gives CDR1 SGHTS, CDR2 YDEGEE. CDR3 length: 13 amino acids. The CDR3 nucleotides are TGTGCCAGCAGCTGGGGACAGGGCTACGAGCAGTACTTC. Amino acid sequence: CASSWGQGYEQYF.

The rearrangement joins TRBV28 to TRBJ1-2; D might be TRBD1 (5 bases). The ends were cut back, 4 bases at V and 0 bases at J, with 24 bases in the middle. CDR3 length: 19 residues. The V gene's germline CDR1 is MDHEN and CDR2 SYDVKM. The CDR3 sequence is CASSSRRDYGREANYGYTF. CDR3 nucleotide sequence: TGTGCCAGCAGTTCCCGCCGGGACTACGGAAGAGAAGCTAACTATGGCTACACCTTC.

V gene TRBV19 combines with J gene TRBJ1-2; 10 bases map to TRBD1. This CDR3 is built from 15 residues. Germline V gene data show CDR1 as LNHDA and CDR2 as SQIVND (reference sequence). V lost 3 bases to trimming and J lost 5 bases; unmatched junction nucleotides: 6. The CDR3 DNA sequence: TGTGCCAGTAGTATTGGGACAGGGGTGAGGTATGGCTACACCTTC. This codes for CASSIGTGVRYGYTF.

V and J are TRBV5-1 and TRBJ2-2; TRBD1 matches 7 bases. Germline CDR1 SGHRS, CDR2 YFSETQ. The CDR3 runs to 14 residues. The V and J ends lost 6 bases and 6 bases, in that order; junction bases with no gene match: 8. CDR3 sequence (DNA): TGCGCCAGCAAAGTCATGACAGGGTCCGGGGAGCTGTTTTTT. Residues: CASKVMTGSGELFF.

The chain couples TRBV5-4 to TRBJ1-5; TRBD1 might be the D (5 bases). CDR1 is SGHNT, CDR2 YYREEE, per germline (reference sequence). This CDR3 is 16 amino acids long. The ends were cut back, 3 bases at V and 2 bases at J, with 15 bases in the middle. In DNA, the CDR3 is TGTGCCAGCAGCTGGGGCGGGGGAAATGGCAATCAGCCCCAGCATTTT. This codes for CASSWGGGNGNQPQHF.

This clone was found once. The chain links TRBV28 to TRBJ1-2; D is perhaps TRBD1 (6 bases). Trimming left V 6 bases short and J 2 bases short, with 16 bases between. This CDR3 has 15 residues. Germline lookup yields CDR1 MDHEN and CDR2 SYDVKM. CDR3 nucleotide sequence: TGTGCCAGCAGAACAGGGTTGTTGGAAAACTATGGCTACACCTTC. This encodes CASRTGLLENYGYTF.

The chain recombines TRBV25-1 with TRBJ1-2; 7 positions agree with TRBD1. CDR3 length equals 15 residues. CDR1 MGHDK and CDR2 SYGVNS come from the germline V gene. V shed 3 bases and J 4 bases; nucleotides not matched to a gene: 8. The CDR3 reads CASSDSNRGIYGYTF. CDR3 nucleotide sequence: TGTGCCAGCAGTGATTCAAACAGGGGTATCTATGGCTACACCTTC.

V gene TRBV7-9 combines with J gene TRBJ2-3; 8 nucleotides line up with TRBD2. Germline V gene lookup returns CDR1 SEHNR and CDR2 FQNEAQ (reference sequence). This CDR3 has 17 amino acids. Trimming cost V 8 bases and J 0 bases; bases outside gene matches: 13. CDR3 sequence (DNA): TGTGCCAGCCAGCGGGGGCTTAGGGTAACTAGCACAGATACGCAGTATTTT. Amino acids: CASQRGLRVTSTDTQYF.

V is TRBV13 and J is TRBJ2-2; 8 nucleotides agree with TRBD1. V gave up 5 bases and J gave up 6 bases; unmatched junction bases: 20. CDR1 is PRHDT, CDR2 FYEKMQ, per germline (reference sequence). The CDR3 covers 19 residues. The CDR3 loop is CASSLDRGPGEIMAGELFF. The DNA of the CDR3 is TGTGCCAGCAGCCTCGACAGGGGACCTGGGGAAATCATGGCCGGGGAGCTGTTTTTT.

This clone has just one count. The chain's CDR3 is CASSQKTGHTEAFF. CDR3 in DNA: TGTGCCAGCAGCCAGAAGACAGGACACACTGAAGCTTTCTTT. The chain has TRBV14 and TRBJ1-1; a weak D match, TRBD1 (6 bases). There are 14 residues in the CDR3. V was cut by 3 bases and J by 3 bases, with 11 bases left in between. Germline assignment: CDR1 SGHDN and CDR2 FVKESK.